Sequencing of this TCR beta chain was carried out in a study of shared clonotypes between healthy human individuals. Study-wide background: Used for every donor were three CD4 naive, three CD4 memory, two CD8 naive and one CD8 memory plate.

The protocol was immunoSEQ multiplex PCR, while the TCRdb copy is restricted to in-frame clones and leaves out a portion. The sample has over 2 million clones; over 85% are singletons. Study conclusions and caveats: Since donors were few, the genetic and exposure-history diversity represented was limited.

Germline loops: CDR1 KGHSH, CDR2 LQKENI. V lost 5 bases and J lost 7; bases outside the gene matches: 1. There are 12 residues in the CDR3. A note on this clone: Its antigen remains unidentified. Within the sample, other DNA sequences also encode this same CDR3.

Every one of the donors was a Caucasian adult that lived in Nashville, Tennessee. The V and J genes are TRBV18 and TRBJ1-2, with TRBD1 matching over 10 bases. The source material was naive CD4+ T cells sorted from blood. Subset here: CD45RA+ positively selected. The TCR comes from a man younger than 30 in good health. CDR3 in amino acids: CASSDRGLGYTF. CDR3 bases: TGTGCCAGCTCAGACAGGGGGCTTGGCTACACCTTC.